Listed below are T cell receptor beta chains from one sample, sequenced in a study of T cell responses to AZD1222 COVID-19 vaccine. Produced via immunoSEQ multiplex PCR; TCRdb's table is partial and in-frame only. The sample consists of about 140,000 clones, about 93% of them appearing once. The sequencing here drew on peripheral blood, taken 28 days after the second AZD1222 dose. The receptors were gathered from an adult who received the AZD1222 COVID-19 vaccine. The CDR3 runs from the conserved cysteine through the conserved F or W. A D gene is named only where the DNA matches it firmly. Size is stated for part of the rows, as once, few or many counts, or as a class when the clone is expanded.

abundance	v_gene	j_gene	d_gene	CDR3nt	CDR3aa
NA	TRBV11-2	TRBJ2-2	NA	TGTGCCAGCAGCCAGGAGGCCACCGGGGAGCTGTTTTTT	CASSQEATGELFF
NA	TRBV5-1	TRBJ2-1	NA	TGCGCCAGCAGCTTGGTTGGAGGAGTCTCCTACAATGAGCAGTTCTTC	CASSLVGGVSYNEQFF
NA	TRBV4-2	TRBJ2-3	NA	TGTGCCAGCAGCCAAGAGAGGCGAGATACGCAGTATTTT	CASSQERRDTQYF
NA	TRBV4-1	TRBJ1-3	NA	TGCGCCAGCAGCCCACGGCTTGTGGACTCTGGAAACACCATATATTTT	CASSPRLVDSGNTIYF
few	TRBV2	TRBJ1-5	NA	TGTGCCAGCAGTGAAGGATATAGCAATCAGCCCCAGCATTTT	CASSEGYSNQPQHF
NA	TRBV30	TRBJ1-2	TRBD1	TGTGCCTGGAGTGTACCCGACAGGGCTTCTGGATTCACCTTC	CAWSVPDRASGFTF
NA	TRBV7-9	TRBJ1-2	NA	TGTGCCAGCAGCGTAAACTATGGCTACACCTTC	CASSVNYGYTF
NA	TRBV9	TRBJ2-2	TRBD1	TGTGCCAGCAGCGTAGAGGTTAGGGACAGCTTAACCGGGGAGCTGTTTTTT	CASSVEVRDSLTGELFF
NA	TRBV28	TRBJ1-2	TRBD1	TGTGCCAGCACCTTGGGACAGGCCACCTATGGCTACACCTTC	CASTLGQATYGYTF
NA	TRBV28	TRBJ1-5	NA	TGTGCCAGCAGTTTAAGCCTCAAGCCCCAGCATTTT	CASSLSLKPQHF
NA	TRBV5-5	TRBJ1-1	TRBD1	TGTGCCAGCAGCCGCCGGGACAGGCTTAACACTGAAGCTTTCTTT	CASSRRDRLNTEAFF
NA	TRBV25-1	TRBJ1-2	TRBD1	TGTGCCAGCAGTCCCGTGGGGAGACAGGGAAGTACTAACTATGGCTACACCTTC	CASSPVGRQGSTNYGYTF
NA	TRBV20-1	TRBJ1-1	TRBD1	TGCAGTGCTAGTCTGCCAGCCGGGACAGGGTATTCCACTGAAGCTTTCTTT	CSASLPAGTGYSTEAFF
NA	TRBV18	TRBJ1-2	NA	TGTGCCAGCTCACCGTCCGGGTATGGCTACACCTTC	CASSPSGYGYTF
few	TRBV5-6	TRBJ2-3	NA	TGTGCCAGCAGCTTAGGTTCGGACAGTTTAGGGTCGGCAGATACGCAGTATTTT	CASSLGSDSLGSADTQYF
NA	TRBV12-5	TRBJ2-7	NA	TGTGCTAGTCAGAAGACCCAGGGTAGAAGGCTCTACGAGCAGTACTTC	CASQKTQGRRLYEQYF
NA	TRBV7-2	TRBJ1-2	NA	TGTGCCAGCAGCTTACCAGGGGACCTCTATGGCTACACCTTC	CASSLPGDLYGYTF
NA	TRBV6-6	TRBJ2-2	NA	TGTGCCAGCAGTTCACAGGGTCCCGGGGAGCTGTTTTTT	CASSSQGPGELFF
once	TRBV29-1	TRBJ2-6	NA	TGCAGCGTTACGAGACAGACAACCTCTGGGGCCAACGTCCTGACTTTC	CSVTRQTTSGANVLTF
NA	TRBV27	TRBJ2-5	TRBD2	TGTGCCAGCAGTCCGTGGGCTCCGGGACTAGCCTTACAAGAGACCCAGTACTTC	CASSPWAPGLALQETQYF
NA	TRBV9	TRBJ1-4	NA	TGTGCCAGCAGCGTAGCAGGGGATGAAAAACTGTTTTTT	CASSVAGDEKLFF
NA	TRBV15	TRBJ1-5	NA	TGTGCCAAAAGGGCGGGCGTTAGCAATCAGCCCCAGCATTTT	CAKRAGVSNQPQHF
NA	TRBV6-1	TRBJ1-5	TRBD1	TGTGCCAGCAGTGAACGACAGGGCCATCAGCCCCAGCATTTT	CASSERQGHQPQHF